These 19 T cell receptor beta chains originate from one sample sequenced in a study of monozygotic twins with cystic fibrosis. Data came from immunoSEQ multiplex PCR; TCRdb stores just in-frame clones and leaves some out. The data contain under 40,000 clones, roughly 96% of them singletons. Input material: blood. The origin of the receptors is a girl aged 2-10 years with cystic fibrosis.

The chain joins TRBV25-1 to TRBJ2-1, with D possibly being TRBD2 (6 bases). This CDR3 is 16 amino acids long. Between the trimmed V and J ends, which lost 5 bases and 5 bases, there was a span of 19 bases. Germline loops: CDR1 MGHDK, CDR2 SYGVNS. The CDR3 nucleotides are TGTGCCAGCAGTACCGGGACTCAAGCTAGGGACAATGAGCAGTTCTTC. Translated, it gives CASSTGTQARDNEQFF.

This chain connects TRBV7-9 to TRBJ1-1, with D perhaps matching TRBD1 (6 bases). Per germline, CDR1 SEHNR and CDR2 FQNEAQ (reference sequence). The CDR3 contains 15 residues. Trimming took off 1 base at V and 6 bases at J, with 15 bases between the two ends. Written as DNA, the CDR3 is TGTGCCAGCAGCTTAGATCTACAGGGAAGGGCTGAAGCTTTCTTT. Translated, it gives CASSLDLQGRAEAFF. The full variable domain, completed using reference TRBV7-9 and TRBJ1-1, is DTGVSQNPRHKITKRGQNVTFRCDPISEHNRLYWYRQTLGQGPEFLTYFQNEAQLEKSRLLSDRFSAERPKGSFSTLEIQRTEQGDSAMYLCASSLDLQGRAEAFFGQGTRLTVV.

The CDR3 DNA sequence: TGCGCCAGCAGCCAAGTGACAGGGGGAGGAAACACCATATATTTT. This sequence encodes CASSQVTGGGNTIYF. The chain has TRBV4-1 and TRBJ1-3, with 9 bases lining up with TRBD1. V was pared by 1 base and J by 4 bases, with 2 bases of the junction left unmatched. This CDR3 has 15 residues. Germline CDR1 MGHRA, CDR2 YSYEKL.

This chain joins TRBV20-1 and TRBJ2-5; unclear D gene. There are 10 residues in the CDR3. The V end lost 4 bases, the J end lost 5 bases, and 5 bases lay between the germline ends. Germline V gene lookup returns CDR1 DFQATT and CDR2 SNEGSKA (reference sequence). The CDR3 DNA reads TGCAGTGCTACCGAGGAGACCCAGTACTTC. Amino acids: CSATEETQYF.

The chain recombines TRBV11-2 with TRBJ1-2; no definite D call. Germline CDR1 and CDR2: SGHAT and FQNNGV. The CDR3 extends over 14 amino acids. V lost 0 bases and J 8 bases, leaving 13 bases between the germline ends. The CDR3 region is CASSLEPTEKGYTF. The CDR3 DNA follows: TGTGCCAGCAGCTTAGAACCAACTGAAAAAGGCTACACCTTC.

The rearrangement links TRBV10-3 to TRBJ2-5; possible D gene TRBD1, 5 bases. This CDR3 spans 13 amino acids. CDR1 and CDR2 from the germline V gene are ENHRY and SYGVKD. Trimming took 6 bases from V and 4 from J, leaving 12 bases between them. The CDR3: CAIRDRQGETQYF. In DNA, the CDR3 is TGTGCCATCAGGGACCGCCAGGGAGAGACCCAGTACTTC.

This chain joins TRBV28 and TRBJ2-2; 7 nucleotides align to TRBD2. This CDR3 spans 16 amino acids. Unmatched junction bases numbered 12, after V lost 7 bases and J lost 4 bases. Germline loops: CDR1 MDHEN, CDR2 SYDVKM. The CDR3 region has the DNA TGTGCCAGCAACCTACCCGGCGGGAGAACCACCGGGGAGCTGTTTTTT. Amino acid sequence: CASNLPGGRTTGELFF.

The genes are TRBV5-8 and TRBJ1-1; D remains unclear. Germline V gives CDR1 SGHTS, CDR2 YDEGEE. V lost 2 bases and J lost 0, with 5 bases in between. The CDR3 loop spans 13 amino acids. The CDR3 DNA follows: TGTGCCAGCAGCTTCCCCATGAACACTGAAGCTTTCTTT. Protein product: CASSFPMNTEAFF.

The chain uses TRBV5-4 and TRBJ1-2, with D maybe TRBD1 (6 bases). This CDR3 has 12 amino acids. The germline V gene has CDR1 SGHNT and CDR2 YYREEE (reference sequence). V lost 2 bases and J 5 bases, leaving 7 bases between the germline ends. CDR3 amino acids: CASSLGGYGYTF. CDR3 sequence (DNA): TGTGCCAGCAGCTTAGGGGGGTATGGCTACACCTTC.

This chain uses TRBV27 with TRBJ2-5, with 7 bases that match TRBD2. Germline V gene sequence: CDR1 MNHEY, CDR2 SMNVEV (reference sequence). The CDR3 covers 15 residues. J lost 5 bases, V lost 3 bases, and 9 bases had no gene match. For the CDR3, the DNA is TGTGCCAGCAGTTTTCTAGGCGGGGGACGGGAGACCCAGTACTTC. Translated, it gives CASSFLGGGRETQYF.

This chain links TRBV30 with TRBJ2-3; TRBD2 is a possible D gene (5 bases). CDR1 GTSNPN and CDR2 SVGIG come from the germline V gene (reference sequence). V gave up 0 bases and J gave up 1 base, with 8 bases separating them. This CDR3 spans 14 amino acids. The CDR3 protein is CAWSVLRGTDTQYF. CDR3 nucleotides: TGTGCCTGGAGTGTACTGCGGGGCACAGATACGCAGTATTTT.

The V and J genes are TRBV7-9 and TRBJ2-4; D is tentatively TRBD1 or TRBD2 (5 bases each). The CDR3 consists of 14 residues. Germline lookup yields CDR1 SEHNR and CDR2 FQNEAQ (reference sequence). Trimming shortened V by 5 bases and J by 6 bases, and 14 bases separated the two germline ends. The CDR3 sequence is CASSGEGRANIQYF. CDR3 nucleotide sequence: TGTGCCAGCAGCGGAGAGGGCAGGGCAAACATTCAGTACTTC.

The V gene is TRBV27, the J gene TRBJ2-2; D unclear. The germline V gene encodes CDR1 MNHEY and CDR2 SMNVEV (reference sequence). The CDR3 extends over 12 amino acids. Trimming shortened V by 4 bases and J by 2 bases, and 2 bases separated the two germline ends. Written as DNA, the CDR3 is TGTGCCAGCAGTTCAAACACCGGGGAGCTGTTTTTT. The encoded protein is CASSSNTGELFF.

The chain has TRBV30 and TRBJ2-3; the D gene is possibly TRBD2 (6 bases). V lost 0 bases to trimming and J lost 4 bases, with 17 bases between them. The CDR3 contains 16 residues. Germline V gene data show CDR1 as GTSNPN and CDR2 as SVGIG (reference sequence). The CDR3: CAWSVEGGSGADTQYF. CDR3 nucleotides: TGTGCCTGGAGTGTAGAAGGAGGGAGTGGGGCAGATACGCAGTATTTT.

This clone has a single count. This chain connects TRBV5-6 to TRBJ2-1, with unresolved D. V lost 2 bases and J lost 4, with 10 bases in between. The germline V gene has CDR1 SGHDT and CDR2 YYEEEE. The CDR3 loop spans 14 amino acids. For the CDR3, the DNA is TGTGCCAGCAGCTTACCTGAGGCTTACAATGAGCAGTTCTTC. This gives the protein CASSLPEAYNEQFF. Together with reference TRBV5-6 and TRBJ2-1, the CDR3 gives the full variable domain: DAGVTQSPTHLIKTRGQQVTLRCSPKSGHDTVSWYQQALGQGPQFIFQYYEEEERQRGNFPDRFSGHQFPNYSSELNVNALLLGDSALYLCASSLPEAYNEQFFGPGTRLTVL.

The V and J genes are TRBV9 and TRBJ1-5; 8 positions match TRBD1. The CDR3 length is 14 residues. The V gene end was trimmed by 5 bases and the J gene end by 4 bases; junction bases not matched to a gene: 5. The germline V gene has CDR1 SGDLS and CDR2 YYNGEE. Here the CDR3 reads CASSGGQGNQPQHF. The CDR3 coding sequence is TGTGCCAGCAGTGGAGGACAGGGTAATCAGCCCCAGCATTTT.

The V gene is TRBV21-1, the J gene TRBJ2-7. TRBV21-1 is a pseudogene segment. The CDR3 contains 16 residues. Here the CDR3 reads CASSKGRGAAAYEQYF. CDR3 coding DNA: TGTGCCAGCAGCAAAGGGCGAGGGGCTGCCGCCTACGAGCAGTACTTC.

Remarks on this clone: One junction end does not reproduce the germline sequence, and a read error may be involved. In DNA form, the CDR3 reads TGTGCCAGCACTTTAGGGGGGCAGAATCAGCCCCAGCATTTT. It specifies CASTLGGQNQPQHF. The chain combines TRBV28 with TRBJ1-5; the D gene is possibly TRBD1 (6 bases). The CDR3 is 14 residues long. CDR1 and CDR2 from the germline V gene are MDHEN and SYDVKM.

The CDR3 here is CASSHDDSGMTYEQYF. As DNA, the CDR3 is TGCGCCAGCAGCCACGACGATAGCGGGATGACCTACGAGCAGTACTTC. The genes are TRBV4-1 and TRBJ2-7, with 8 nucleotides matching TRBD2. Trimming removed 3 bases from V and 2 bases from J; junction bases left unmatched: 9. Germline V gives CDR1 MGHRA, CDR2 YSYEKL. The length of the CDR3 is 16 residues.